This TCR beta chain originates from a study of blood T cells in healthy people across ages. On this clonotype itself: Its target is unknown.

General study results and limits: In long-lived donors, naive CD4+ cell counts and diversity exceeded those of aged donors. Estimates based on one million T cells were treated as lower bounds.

A second roughly 7 to 12 cycle PCR used barcoded and J-beta primers. All samples gave at least 2.5 million CDR3-containing paired-end reads. TCRdb re-called the 5' RACE reads with MiXCR, one entry per CDR3 protein. The data contain some 900,000 distinct CDR3 sequences, 48% of them singletons. Sequencing was carried out using blood. The clonotype was recovered from a man aged 30-40 years in good health.

CDR3 in DNA: TGCGCCAGCACCGCGGGGGATCTTCAAGAGACCCAGTACTTC. As protein: CASTAGDLQETQYF. The rearrangement uses TRBV5-1 and TRBJ2-7; 7 bases match TRBD2. The better agreement between TRBJ2-5 and the DNA end casts doubt on the J call. The germline gives CDR1 SGHRS, CDR2 YFSETQ. This CDR3 spans 14 amino acids.